A single sample is the source of the 4 T cell receptor beta chains below, sequenced in a study of cytomegalovirus exposure and HLA in healthy donors. With 60 Vbeta and 13 Jbeta primers, the PCR was carried out. The assay was immunoSEQ multiplex PCR, and TCRdb's table has in-frame clones only and misses some. The sample records under 150,000 clones, around 78% being singletons. Sequenced input: PBMCs. The receptors derive from a man in his forties in good health and CMV-seropositive.

The count of this clone is one. This chain joins TRBV6-5 and TRBJ2-7; TRBD1 agrees at 9 bases. Germline V gene sequence: CDR1 MNHEY, CDR2 SVGAGI. J gave up 0 bases and V 6 bases, and 6 bases lay outside the gene matches. This CDR3 contains 15 residues. CDR3 loop: CASSTGQGISYEQYF. The CDR3 DNA is TGTGCCAGCAGCACCGGACAGGGGATCTCCTACGAGCAGTACTTC.

V gene TRBV7-9 combines with J gene TRBJ2-3; 9 positions agree with TRBD2. After removal of 8 bases from V and 3 bases from J, the junction contained 15 bases not matched to a gene. Germline V gene sequence: CDR1 SEHNR, CDR2 FQNEAQ (reference sequence). This CDR3 contains 17 residues. CDR3 bases: TGTGCCAGCGGCTCCGGCCGACTAGCGGACATAACAGATACGCAGTATTTT. Protein sequence: CASGSGRLADITDTQYF.

Note on this clone: The junction differs from germline at one of its ends, possibly a read error. The rearrangement joins TRBV27 to TRBJ2-7; D is perhaps TRBD2 (5 bases). The CDR3 length is 14 residues. Germline CDR1 reads MNHEY; CDR2 reads SMNVEV (reference sequence). CDR3 DNA sequence: TGTGCCAGCAGCAAGCGGACGCCCCCCTACGGGCAGTACTTC. Its protein product is CASSKRTPPYGQYF.

In the case of this clone: Its ends do not fully match the called genes, so a read error is possible. The chain recombines TRBV7-9 with TRBJ2-7, with TRBD1 identical over 8 bases. Germline assignment: CDR1 SEHNR and CDR2 FQNEAQ (reference sequence). The length of the CDR3 is 15 residues. CDR3 nucleotides: TGTTCCAGCAGCTCTCGGACAGGGAACGGCTACGAGCAGTACTTC. Translated, it gives CSSSSRTGNGYEQYF.